Only a few counts were recorded for the clone carrying this T cell receptor beta chain. Its antigen remains unknown. From the RT-PCR reads, TCRdb called clonotypes with MiXCR, one entry per CDR3 protein. Of more than 550,000 distinct CDR3 sequences listed, 12% were seen once; the top ten hold about 10%. Germline-derived CDR1 and CDR2 are SGHTA and FQGNSA. Trimming removed 2 bases at V and 6 bases at J, with 11 bases between. The CDR3 is 15 amino acids. The record originates from a study of response to subunit inactivated influenza vaccine. General observations from the study: Few new T cells, the authors suggested, are recruited by each seasonal influenza vaccination.

The TCR originated in a man between 45 and 60 years old who received an inactivated influenza vaccine. Sequencing was performed on PBMCs from blood, taken on the day of vaccination. The rearrangement uses TRBV7-2 and TRBJ1-6; D uncertain. The CDR3 nucleotides read TGTGCCAGCAGCTTAAGGCGGGCAGTTAATTCACCCCTCCACTTT. It specifies CASSLRRAVNSPLHF. The full variable domain, rest sourced from reference TRBV7-2 and TRBJ1-6, is GAGVSQSPSNKVTEKGKDVELRCDPISGHTALYWYRQSLGQGLEFLIYFQGNSAPDKSGLPSDRFSAERTGGSVSTLTIQRTQQEDSAVYLCASSLRRAVNSPLHFGNGTRLTVT.